Following are 14 T cell receptor beta chains from one sample sequenced in a study of T-cell reconstitution after alpha-beta-depleted transplantation in children. TCRbeta library construction was performed incorporating unique molecular identifiers. MiXCR was run by TCRdb on the PCR reads, yielding one entry per CDR3 protein. The sample holds 45,000 to 50,000 distinct CDR3 sequences, 40% to 65% seen once. The specimen was peripheral blood, collected before TCRalphabeta/CD19-depleted stem cell transplant. Receptors originate from a boy under two years old with SCID, due to receive a stem cell transplant.

This clonotype was seen a handful of times. The genes are TRBV6-2 or TRBV6-3 and TRBJ2-5; 12 nucleotides line up with TRBD1. V trimming: 0 bases; J trimming: 5 bases; junction bases outside the gene matches: 13. The CDR3 loop spans 19 amino acids. CDR1 is MNHEY and CDR2 is SVGEGT in the germline V gene. Here the CDR3 reads CASSYSGYFRDRGHETQYF. The CDR3 DNA reads as TGTGCCAGCAGTTACTCGGGCTACTTCCGGGACAGGGGGCATGAGACCCAGTACTTC.

This clonotype was seen ten or more times. The V and J genes are TRBV6-6 and TRBJ1-2, with TRBD1 as a possible D gene (5 bases). V lost 2 bases and J lost 8, with 9 bases in between. The germline V gene encodes CDR1 MNHNY and CDR2 SVGAGI (reference sequence). This CDR3 is 12 amino acids long. The DNA for the CDR3 is TGTGCCAGCAGTTACCCGGGGGTGGGCTACACCTTC. Translation gives CASSYPGVGYTF.

This clonotype showed up many times. The chain recombines TRBV7-2 with TRBJ2-1; D is perhaps TRBD2 (6 bases). Germline V lookup: CDR1 SGHTA, CDR2 FQGNSA. Trimming pared 0 bases from V and 1 base from J, leaving 13 bases between. The CDR3 consists of 17 residues. The CDR3 is CASSLAGTFLSYNEQFF. CDR3 nucleotide sequence: TGTGCCAGCAGCTTAGCGGGGACTTTCCTTTCCTACAATGAGCAGTTCTTC.

The chain employs TRBV7-2 and TRBJ2-3; D is ambiguous. The CDR3 is made up of 15 amino acids. CDR1 is SGHTA and CDR2 is FQGNSA in the germline V gene. Trimming took off 2 bases at V and 2 bases at J, with 11 bases between the two ends. CDR3 protein: CASSLSKLITDTQYF. In nucleotides, the CDR3 is TGTGCCAGCAGCTTATCTAAACTCATCACAGATACGCAGTATTTT.

In its sample, this clonotype was seen many times. The rearrangement uses TRBV4-3 and TRBJ1-4; D is undetermined. The length of the CDR3 is 12 residues. Trimming removed 1 base from V and 4 bases from J, with 1 base in between. Germline V gene lookup returns CDR1 LGHNA and CDR2 YSLEER. The CDR3 bases are TGCGCCAGCAGCCAAGTTAATGAAAAACTGTTTTTT. Translation gives CASSQVNEKLFF.

This clonotype has only a few counts. CDR3 sequence: CASSLDSGTQTQYF. The DNA of the CDR3 is TGTGCCAGCAGCTTAGATTCCGGGACCCAGACCCAGTACTTC. This rearrangement joins TRBV7-2 to TRBJ2-5, with D tentatively TRBD1 or TRBD2 (5 bases each). V shed 1 base and J shed 6 bases, with 12 bases lying between them. CDR3 length: 14 amino acids. The germline gives CDR1 SGHTA, CDR2 FQGNSA.

The chain carries TRBV20-1 and TRBJ2-1; a possible D gene is TRBD1 (5 bases). The length of the CDR3 is 15 residues. Trimming removed 1 base at V and 8 bases at J, with 18 bases between. Germline V gives CDR1 DFQATT, CDR2 SNEGSKA (reference sequence). CDR3 in DNA: TGCAGTGCTAGAGGACAGTTAGAGGTATGGTATGAGCAGTTCTTC. Amino acids: CSARGQLEVWYEQFF.

The chain recombines TRBV25-1 with TRBJ1-6; D gene ambiguous. Per germline, CDR1 MGHDK and CDR2 SYGVNS. This CDR3 contains 16 residues. V was cut by 0 bases and J by 7 bases, with 13 bases left in between. The CDR3 nucleotides are TGTGCCAGCAGTGAATATCGAGGAACGGCGAATTCACCCCTCCACTTT. It specifies CASSEYRGTANSPLHF.

This clonotype has a handful of counts. The chain carries TRBV10-2 and TRBJ1-2, with 7 bases aligning to TRBD1. The germline V gene encodes CDR1 WSHSY and CDR2 SAAADI. The length of the CDR3 is 14 residues. With V trimmed by 4 bases and J by 3 bases, 5 bases remained unmatched. The CDR3 DNA is TGCGCCAGCAGTGGGCCTCAGGGGGACTATGGCTACACCTTC. Protein product: CASSGPQGDYGYTF.

The rearrangement links TRBV5-1 to TRBJ2-5; D remains ambiguous. The V gene lost 4 bases and the J gene lost 2 bases, with 15 bases spanning the gap. CDR1 and CDR2 from the germline V gene are SGHRS and YFSETQ. The CDR3 is 15 amino acids. The CDR3 DNA is TGCGCCAGCAGCAACAGTGTCCCCACACAAGAGACCCAGTACTTC. Its translation is CASSNSVPTQETQYF.

The chain has TRBV15 and TRBJ1-5; the match to TRBD1 covers 7 bases. Per the germline V gene, CDR1 is LNHNV and CDR2 is YYDKDF (reference sequence). J lost 2 bases, V lost 3 bases, and 7 bases had no gene match. CDR3 length: 16 amino acids. The CDR3: CATSSGRGMRNQPQHF. The CDR3 region has the DNA TGTGCCACCAGCAGCGGCAGGGGGATGCGCAATCAGCCCCAGCATTTT.

This rearrangement joins TRBV20-1 to TRBJ2-3; D is ambiguous. This CDR3 comprises 13 residues. Trimming shortened V by 3 bases and J by 5 bases, and 12 bases separated the two germline ends. CDR1 and CDR2 from the germline V gene are DFQATT and SNEGSKA (reference sequence). DNA of the CDR3: TGCAGTGCTAGCCCGTCGGGCGGAGATACGCAGTATTTT. It specifies CSASPSGGDTQYF.

The chain recombines TRBV7-8 with TRBJ2-4; no clear D. Germline V gene data show CDR1 as SGHVS and CDR2 as FQNEAQ. Trimming left V 1 base short and J 7 bases short, with 11 bases between. The CDR3 is 14 residues long. CDR3 in amino acids: CASSLDPHGNIQYF. The CDR3 bases are TGTGCCAGCAGCTTAGACCCCCATGGGAACATTCAGTACTTC.

This clonotype was observed a handful of times. The rearrangement uses TRBV15 and TRBJ2-3, with D possibly TRBD2 on 6 matching bases. CDR1 is LNHNV, CDR2 YYDKDF, per germline (reference sequence). This CDR3 is built from 15 residues. V was shortened by 2 bases and J by 2 bases, with 11 bases between the two germline ends. CDR3 region: CATSRLAENTDTQYF. Written as DNA, the CDR3 is TGTGCCACCAGCAGATTAGCGGAGAACACAGATACGCAGTATTTT. The full variable domain, with the rest looked up from reference TRBV15 and TRBJ2-3, is DAMVIQNPRYQVTQFGKPVTLSCSQTLNHNVMYWYQQKSSQAPKLLFHYYDKDFNNEADTPDNFQSRRPNTSFCFLDIRSPGLGDTAMYLCATSRLAENTDTQYFGPGTRLTVL.